This TCR beta chain was captured in a study of T cell changes during pregnancy in multiple sclerosis. Generated by immunoSEQ multiplex PCR, the TCRdb table keeps only in-frame clones and is missing some. Of 65,000 to 95,000 clones listed, over 75% are singletons. This CDR3 contains 15 residues. The germline CDR1 and CDR2 sequences are SGHAT and FQNNGV. V lost 5 bases, J lost 0 bases, and 12 bases lay in between. The material sequenced was peripheral blood, taken before pregnancy. The sequence was collected from a female donor with multiple sclerosis, enrolled in a pregnancy study. The rearrangement uses TRBV11-2 and TRBJ2-3, with TRBD1 as a possible D gene (5 bases). The CDR3, as DNA: TGTGCCAGCAGCACCCGACAGTATAGCACAGATACGCAGTATTTT. This gives the protein CASSTRQYSTDTQYF.